Presented here are 5 T cell receptor beta chains from one specimen sequenced in a study of OX40 agonist ivuxolimab in advanced cancers. Some clones are missing from TCRdb's copy, which holds only in-frame ones; the method was immunoSEQ multiplex PCR. The table includes around 72,000 clones, about 85% detected once. Source: CD4+ or CD8+ T cells sorted from blood, taken in a trial of the OX40 agonist ivuxolimab. The receptors shown here come from an adult with an advanced solid tumor such as melanoma, head and neck, liver or kidney cancer.

V and J are TRBV29-1 and TRBJ1-2, with D unresolved. Germline V lookup: CDR1 SQVTM, CDR2 ANQGSEA. The V end lost 0 bases, the J end lost 5 bases, and 7 bases lay between the germline ends. The CDR3 extends over 12 amino acids. CDR3 bases: TGCAGCGTTGAAGAAGGATTGTATGGCTACACCTTC. Encoded protein: CSVEEGLYGYTF.

The genes are TRBV6-5 and TRBJ1-2; TRBD1 matches 10 bases. The CDR3 contains 13 residues. Germline V CDR1 and CDR2: MNHEY, SVGAGI. J was trimmed by 4 bases and V by 5 bases; bases with no gene match: 1. The CDR3 DNA sequence: TGTGCCAGCAGTCGGACAGGGGGCTATGGCTACACCTTC. It encodes CASSRTGGYGYTF.

The CDR3 sequence is CASTVSGRYGYTF. CDR3 sequence (DNA): TGTGCCAGCACCGTCTCAGGCCGCTATGGCTACACCTTC. J is TRBJ1-2 and V is TRBV28, with no clear D. The germline V gene has CDR1 MDHEN and CDR2 SYDVKM. This CDR3 is 13 amino acids long. Trimming cost V 7 bases and J 4 bases, with 13 bases left between them.

This sequence joins TRBV4-1 and TRBJ2-1; D call uncertain. Germline V lookup: CDR1 MGHRA, CDR2 YSYEKL. The CDR3 has 15 amino acids. Deletions cut 3 bases from V and 8 bases from J, with 17 bases between. CDR3 sequence (DNA): TGCGCCAGCAGCCAGGGTTTAGGTGGAGTCGATGAGCAGTTCTTC. Encoded protein: CASSQGLGGVDEQFF.

This clone has just a few counts. The rearrangement joins TRBV2 to TRBJ2-1; tentative D call: TRBD2 (5 bases). CDR3 size: 15 residues. Germline loops: CDR1 SNHLY, CDR2 FYNNEI. Trimming removed 4 bases at V and 2 bases at J, with 12 bases between. The CDR3 sequence: CASSVEGSTYNEQFF. The CDR3 DNA reads as TGTGCCAGCAGTGTAGAGGGTTCTACCTACAATGAGCAGTTCTTC.